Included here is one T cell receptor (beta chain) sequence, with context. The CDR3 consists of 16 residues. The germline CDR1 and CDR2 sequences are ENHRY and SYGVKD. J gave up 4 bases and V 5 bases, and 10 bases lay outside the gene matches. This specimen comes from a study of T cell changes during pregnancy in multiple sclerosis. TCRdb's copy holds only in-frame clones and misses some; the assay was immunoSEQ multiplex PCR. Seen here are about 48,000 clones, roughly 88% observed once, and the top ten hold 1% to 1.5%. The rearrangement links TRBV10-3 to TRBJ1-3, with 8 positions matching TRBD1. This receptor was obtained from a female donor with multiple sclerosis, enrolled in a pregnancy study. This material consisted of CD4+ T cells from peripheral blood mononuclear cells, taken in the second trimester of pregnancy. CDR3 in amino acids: CAISTGTGVTGNTIYF. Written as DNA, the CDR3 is TGTGCCATCAGTACTGGGACAGGAGTTACGGGAAACACCATATATTTT.